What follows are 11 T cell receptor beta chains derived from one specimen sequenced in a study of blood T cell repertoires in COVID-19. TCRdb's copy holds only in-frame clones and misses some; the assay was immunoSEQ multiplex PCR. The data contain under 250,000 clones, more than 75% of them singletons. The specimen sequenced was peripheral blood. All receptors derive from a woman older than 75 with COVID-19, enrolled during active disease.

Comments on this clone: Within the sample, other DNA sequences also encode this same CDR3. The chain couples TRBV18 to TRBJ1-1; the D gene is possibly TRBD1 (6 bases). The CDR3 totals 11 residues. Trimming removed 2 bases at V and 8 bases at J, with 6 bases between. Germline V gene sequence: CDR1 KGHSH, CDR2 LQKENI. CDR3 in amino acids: CASSPDREAFF. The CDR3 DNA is TGTGCCAGCTCACCAGACAGGGAAGCTTTCTTT.

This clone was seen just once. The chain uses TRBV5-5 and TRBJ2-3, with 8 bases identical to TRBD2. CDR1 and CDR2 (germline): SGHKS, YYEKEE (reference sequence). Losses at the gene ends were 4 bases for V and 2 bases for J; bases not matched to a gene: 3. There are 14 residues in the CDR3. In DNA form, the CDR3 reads TGTGCCAGCAGCATTAGCGGGACCACAGATACGCAGTATTTT. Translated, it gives CASSISGTTDTQYF. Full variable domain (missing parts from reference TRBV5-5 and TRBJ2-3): DAGVTQSPTHLIKTRGQQVTLRCSPISGHKSVSWYQQVLGQGPQFIFQYYEKEERGRGNFPDRFSARQFPNYSSELNVNALLLGDSALYLCASSISGTTDTQYFGPGTRLTVL.

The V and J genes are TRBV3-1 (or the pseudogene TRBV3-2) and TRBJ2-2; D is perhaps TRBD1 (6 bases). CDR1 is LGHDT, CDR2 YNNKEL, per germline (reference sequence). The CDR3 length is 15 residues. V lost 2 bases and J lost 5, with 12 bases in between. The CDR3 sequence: CASSQQGTGTGELFF. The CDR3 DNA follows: TGTGCCAGCAGCCAACAGGGGACGGGAACCGGGGAGCTGTTTTTT.

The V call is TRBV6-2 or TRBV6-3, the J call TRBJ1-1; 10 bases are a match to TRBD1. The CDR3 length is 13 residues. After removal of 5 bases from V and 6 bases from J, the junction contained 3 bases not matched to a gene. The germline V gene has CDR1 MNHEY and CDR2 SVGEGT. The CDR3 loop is CASSRQGASEAFF. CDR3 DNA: TGTGCCAGCAGTCGACAGGGGGCCTCTGAAGCTTTCTTT.

As DNA, the CDR3 is TGTGCCAGCAGCTCAGATGGCGGGTTTAACACCGGGGAGCTGTTTTTT. Protein: CASSSDGGFNTGELFF. The chain combines TRBV7-9 with TRBJ2-2, with D perhaps TRBD2 (5 bases). V lost 4 bases to trimming and J lost 2 bases, with 14 bases between them. In germline, CDR1 is SEHNR, CDR2 FQNEAQ (reference sequence). The CDR3 runs 16 residues.

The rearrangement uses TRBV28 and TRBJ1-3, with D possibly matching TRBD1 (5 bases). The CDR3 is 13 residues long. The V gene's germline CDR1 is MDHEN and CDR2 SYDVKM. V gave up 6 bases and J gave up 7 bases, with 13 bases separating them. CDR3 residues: CASRGQGTNTIYF. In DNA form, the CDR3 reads TGTGCCAGCAGGGGGCAGGGTACTAACACCATATATTTT. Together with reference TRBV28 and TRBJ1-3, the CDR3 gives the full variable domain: DVKVTQSSRYLVKRTGEKVFLECVQDMDHENMFWYRQDPGLGLRLIYFSYDVKMKEKGDIPEGYSVSREKKERFSLILESASTNQTSMYLCASRGQGTNTIYFGEGSWLTVV.

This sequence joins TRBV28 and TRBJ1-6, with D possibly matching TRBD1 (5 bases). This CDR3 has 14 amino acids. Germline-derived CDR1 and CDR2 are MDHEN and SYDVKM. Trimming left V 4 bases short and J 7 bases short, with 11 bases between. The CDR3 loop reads CASSSQGSNSPLHF. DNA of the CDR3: TGTGCCAGCAGTTCGCAGGGTAGCAATTCACCCCTCCACTTT. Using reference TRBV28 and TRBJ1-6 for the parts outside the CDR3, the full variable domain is DVKVTQSSRYLVKRTGEKVFLECVQDMDHENMFWYRQDPGLGLRLIYFSYDVKMKEKGDIPEGYSVSREKKERFSLILESASTNQTSMYLCASSSQGSNSPLHFGNGTRLTVT.

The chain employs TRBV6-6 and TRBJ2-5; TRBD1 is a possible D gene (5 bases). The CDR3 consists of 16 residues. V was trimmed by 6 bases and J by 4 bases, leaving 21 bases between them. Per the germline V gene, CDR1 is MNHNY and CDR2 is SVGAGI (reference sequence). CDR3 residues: CASRYGQALALETQYF. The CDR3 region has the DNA TGTGCCAGCAGATATGGACAAGCCTTGGCCCTAGAGACCCAGTACTTC.

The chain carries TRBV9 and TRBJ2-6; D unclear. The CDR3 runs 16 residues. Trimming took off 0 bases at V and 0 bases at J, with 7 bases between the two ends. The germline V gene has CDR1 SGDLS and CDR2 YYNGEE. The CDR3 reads CASSVGGGSGANVLTF. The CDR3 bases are TGTGCCAGCAGCGTAGGAGGTGGCTCTGGGGCCAACGTCCTGACTTTC. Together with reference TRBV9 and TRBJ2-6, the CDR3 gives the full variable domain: DSGVTQTPKHLITATGQRVTLRCSPRSGDLSVYWYQQSLDQGLQFLIQYYNGEERAKGNILERFSAQQFPDLHSELNLSSLELGDSALYFCASSVGGGSGANVLTFGAGSRLTVL.

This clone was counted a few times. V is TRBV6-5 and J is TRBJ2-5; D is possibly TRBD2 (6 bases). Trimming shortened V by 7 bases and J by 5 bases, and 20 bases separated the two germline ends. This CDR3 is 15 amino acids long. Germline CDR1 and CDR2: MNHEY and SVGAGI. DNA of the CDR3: TGTGCCAGCAAGCAGGACCTAGCGAGAGAGGAGACCCAGTACTTC. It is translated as CASKQDLAREETQYF.

The CDR3 spells CASSRSYLGTGNEKLFF. As DNA, the CDR3 is TGCGCCAGCAGCCGAAGCTACCTCGGGACAGGGAATGAAAAACTGTTTTTT. J is TRBJ1-4 and V is TRBV4-1; 9 bases match TRBD1. V was pared by 4 bases and J by 5 bases, with 11 bases of the junction left unmatched. CDR3 length equals 17 residues. The germline CDR1 and CDR2 sequences are MGHRA and YSYEKL.